The 26 T cell receptor beta chains listed next were all sequenced from one sample in a study of blood T cell repertoires in COVID-19. The repertoire was sequenced with immunoSEQ multiplex PCR; TCRdb's copy has only in-frame clones and lacks some. The table has 140,000 to 150,000 clones, about 90% seen once. The source material was peripheral blood. The receptors come from a woman in her fifties or sixties with acute or convalescent COVID-19.

The chain uses TRBV5-4 and TRBJ1-3; the D is unclear. Germline V gene data show CDR1 as SGHNT and CDR2 as YYREEE (reference sequence). Trimming removed 0 bases at V and 2 bases at J, with 12 bases between. The CDR3 loop spans 16 amino acids. The CDR3 nucleotides read TGTGCCAGCAGCTTGGGGGGTTCGGGAGCTGGAAACACCATATATTTT. Amino acids: CASSLGGSGAGNTIYF.

The chain combines TRBV27 with TRBJ1-1; D is possibly TRBD1 (5 bases). Germline CDR1 is MNHEY and CDR2 is SMNVEV (reference sequence). The CDR3 spans 14 residues. Trimming stripped 6 bases from V and 0 bases from J, with 11 bases between. CDR3 nucleotide sequence: TGTGCCAGCAGACTCGACAGATTGAACACTGAAGCTTTCTTT. This codes for CASRLDRLNTEAFF.

The chain has TRBV28 and TRBJ1-5; 12 nucleotides match TRBD1. The V gene's germline CDR1 is MDHEN and CDR2 SYDVKM. This CDR3 has 16 residues. Unmatched junction bases numbered 4, after V lost 6 bases and J lost 1 base. CDR3 DNA sequence: TGTGCCAGCAGCTTAGGGACAGGGGGCAGCAATCAGCCCCAGCATTTT. Protein: CASSLGTGGSNQPQHF.

This clone was seen a handful of times. The chain joins TRBV25-1 to TRBJ2-7; D possibly corresponds to TRBD1 (6 bases). CDR1 and CDR2 (germline): MGHDK, SYGVNS. The CDR3 contains 13 residues. Between the trimmed V and J ends, which lost 8 bases and 0 bases, there was a span of 11 bases. The CDR3 spells CASVRGNSYEQYF. Written as DNA, the CDR3 is TGTGCCAGCGTGAGGGGGAACTCCTACGAGCAGTACTTC.

The chain links TRBV29-1 to TRBJ2-1, with D unresolved. V was clipped by 4 bases and J by 8 bases, with 3 bases between them. CDR3 length equals 9 residues. Germline V gene lookup returns CDR1 SQVTM and CDR2 ANQGSEA. The CDR3 reads CSVGDEQFF. CDR3 bases: TGCAGCGTTGGAGATGAGCAGTTCTTC.

V usage is TRBV21-1 and J usage is TRBJ1-2; TRBD1 was called by the table and not checked on the DNA. TRBV21-1 is deemed a pseudogene. This CDR3 is built from 16 residues. The CDR3 loop reads CASDPKEEDRLYGYTF. CDR3 DNA sequence: TGTGCCAGCGACCCAAAGGAAGAGGACAGGTTATATGGCTACACCTTC.

The J gene is TRBJ1-5, the V gene TRBV24-1; D is unclear. Germline CDR1 is KGHDR and CDR2 is SFDVKD. This CDR3 is built from 16 residues. Trimming removed 3 bases from V and 0 bases from J, with 11 bases in between. This CDR3 is CATSDPGRGSNQPQHF. CDR3 DNA sequence: TGTGCCACCAGTGATCCCGGCCGGGGTAGCAATCAGCCCCAGCATTTT.

The chain couples TRBV7-8 to TRBJ1-1, with unresolved D. CDR1 is SGHVS and CDR2 is FQNEAQ in the germline V gene. The CDR3 is 11 residues long. The V and J ends lost 5 bases and 7 bases respectively, with 8 bases between them. The DNA of the CDR3 is TGTGCCAGCAGCCTTAGTTTTGAAGCTTTCTTT. Encoded protein: CASSLSFEAFF.

This clone was counted once. The CDR3 DNA reads as TGTGCCAGCAGGCGGGACAGGGGGACAGGAACTGAAGCTTTCTTT. As protein: CASRRDRGTGTEAFF. The chain links TRBV6-5 to TRBJ1-1; 11 bases align to TRBD1. V lost 6 bases to trimming and J lost 5 bases; unmatched junction nucleotides: 8. Germline V lookup: CDR1 MNHEY, CDR2 SVGAGI. CDR3 size: 15 residues.

This clone was seen just once. The rearrangement links TRBV7-9 to TRBJ2-5, with D possibly matching TRBD1 (6 bases). CDR1 is SEHNR, CDR2 FQNEAQ, per germline (reference sequence). Between the trimmed V and J ends, which lost 2 bases and 2 bases, there was a span of 9 bases. The CDR3 spans 14 residues. CDR3 in amino acids: CASSLRDIQETQYF. CDR3 nucleotide sequence: TGTGCCAGCAGCTTACGGGACATACAAGAGACCCAGTACTTC.

This clone was picked up one time. This chain joins TRBV29-1 and TRBJ2-1, with a possible D match to TRBD1 (6 bases). The CDR3 has 12 residues. V lost 4 bases to trimming and J lost 2 bases, with 6 bases between them. The germline CDR1 and CDR2 sequences are SQVTM and ANQGSEA. CDR3 sequence reads: CSVGGPYNEQFF. Written as DNA, the CDR3 is TGCAGCGTTGGGGGGCCCTACAATGAGCAGTTCTTC.

This clone was seen just once. The sample holds other DNA sequences that translate to the same CDR3. The chain uses TRBV7-9 and TRBJ1-5; D unresolved. Germline V CDR1 and CDR2: SEHNR, FQNEAQ (reference sequence). This CDR3 contains 12 residues. V lost 1 base and J 7 bases, leaving 5 bases between the germline ends. The CDR3 DNA is TGTGCCAGCAGCTTAGAAAGCCAGCCCCAGCATTTT. Amino acid sequence: CASSLESQPQHF.

This chain connects TRBV6-1 to TRBJ2-2; 10 bases map to TRBD2. The CDR3 sequence is 15 residues long. Germline CDR1 reads MNHNS; CDR2 reads SASEGT. V dropped 1 base and J dropped 6; count of bases not matched to a gene: 2. CDR3 in amino acids: CASSEGLAGAGELFF. CDR3 DNA sequence: TGTGCCAGCAGTGAAGGCCTAGCGGGGGCCGGGGAGCTGTTTTTT.

The chain couples TRBV5-8 to TRBJ2-1, with 7 nucleotides matching TRBD2. Losses at the gene ends were 6 bases for V and 2 bases for J; bases not matched to a gene: 8. The CDR3 contains 15 residues. Per the germline V gene, CDR1 is SGHTS and CDR2 is YDEGEE. The CDR3 region has the DNA TGTGCCAGCATCAGTCCCGGGACTACCTACAATGAGCAGTTCTTC. Encoded protein: CASISPGTTYNEQFF.

The genes are TRBV5-1 and TRBJ1-2, with 7 bases identical to TRBD1. The V and J ends lost 0 bases and 3 bases, in that order; junction bases with no gene match: 5. The CDR3 has 15 residues. Germline V CDR1 and CDR2: SGHRS, YFSETQ. The CDR3 is CASSLGSGGDYGYTF. CDR3 DNA: TGCGCCAGCAGCTTGGGTTCAGGGGGTGACTATGGCTACACCTTC.

J is TRBJ1-2 and V is TRBV4-2, with D unclear. The V gene lost 3 bases and the J gene lost 0 bases, with 14 bases spanning the gap. The germline V gene encodes CDR1 LGHNA and CDR2 YNFKEQ. The CDR3 has 16 residues. CDR3 sequence reads: CASSQATSGANYGYTF. In DNA form, the CDR3 reads TGTGCCAGCAGCCAGGCTACATCCGGGGCTAACTATGGCTACACCTTC.

The V call is TRBV24-1, the J call TRBJ2-7, with D maybe TRBD2 (6 bases). Germline CDR1 and CDR2: KGHDR and SFDVKD. V was shortened by 8 bases and J by 2 bases, with 15 bases between the two germline ends. The CDR3 is 14 residues long. Here the CDR3 DNA reads TGTGCCACCATGAGTGGAGGGCCAGCCTACGAGCAGTACTTC. Residues: CATMSGGPAYEQYF.

This chain links TRBV5-5 with TRBJ2-2; 13 bases agree with TRBD2. There are 17 residues in the CDR3. Germline CDR1 reads SGHKS; CDR2 reads YYEKEE (reference sequence). The junction had 5 bases not matched to a gene; V was cut back by 4 bases and J by 2 bases. The CDR3 reads CASSRGTSGANTGELFF. The CDR3 DNA reads as TGTGCCAGCAGCCGAGGGACTAGCGGGGCAAACACCGGGGAGCTGTTTTTT.

The chain carries TRBV2 and TRBJ2-7; TRBD1 agrees at 7 bases. The CDR3 sequence is 14 residues long. CDR1 and CDR2 (germline): SNHLY, FYNNEI. V lost 4 bases and J lost 4; bases outside the gene matches: 7. The CDR3 is CASSVGQGVYEQYF. The CDR3 DNA reads TGTGCCAGCAGTGTAGGCCAGGGGGTATACGAGCAGTACTTC.

V is TRBV10-2 and J is TRBJ1-4, with 7 bases that match TRBD1. This CDR3 comprises 13 residues. Germline CDR1 and CDR2: WSHSY and SAAADI. J was trimmed by 5 bases and V by 8 bases; bases with no gene match: 5. The CDR3 sequence: CASSGQLNEKLFF. CDR3 bases: TGCGCCAGCTCGGGACAGTTGAATGAAAAACTGTTTTTT.

The chain carries TRBV12-3 or TRBV12-4 and TRBJ2-1; D is ambiguous. Trimming left V 0 bases short and J 10 bases short, with 10 bases between. The CDR3 is 13 amino acids. Here the CDR3 reads CASSLASRWEQFF. The CDR3, as DNA: TGTGCCAGCAGTTTAGCCTCCCGGTGGGAGCAGTTCTTC.

The rearrangement joins TRBV5-1 to TRBJ1-1; TRBD1 is a possible D gene (5 bases). This CDR3 contains 11 residues. V was shortened by 0 bases and J by 8 bases, with 5 bases between the two germline ends. Germline CDR1 and CDR2: SGHRS and YFSETQ. The CDR3 region has the DNA TGCGCCAGCAGCTTGGACAGGGAAGCTTTCTTT. Protein sequence: CASSLDREAFF.

The chain joins TRBV5-1 to TRBJ1-1; 11 bases agree with TRBD1. This CDR3 contains 14 residues. CDR1 is SGHRS, CDR2 YFSETQ, per germline. V shed 5 bases and J 7 bases; nucleotides not matched to a gene: 7. This chain's CDR3 is CASSSGQGAIEAFF. As DNA, the CDR3 is TGCGCCAGCAGTTCTGGACAGGGGGCGATTGAAGCTTTCTTT. Full variable domain (rest looked up from reference TRBV5-1 and TRBJ1-1): KAGVTQTPRYLIKTRGQQVTLSCSPISGHRSVSWYQQTPGQGLQFLFEYFSETQRNKGNFPGRFSGRQFSNSRSEMNVSTLELGDSALYLCASSSGQGAIEAFFGQGTRLTVV.

The chain is built from TRBV7-6 and TRBJ2-2; weak D call: TRBD2 (5 bases). The CDR3 sequence is 15 residues long. Trimming cost V 4 bases and J 0 bases, with 9 bases left between them. CDR1 SGHVS and CDR2 FNYEAQ come from the germline V gene. The CDR3: CASSSPGSNTGELFF. In DNA, the CDR3 is TGTGCCAGCAGCTCCCCGGGATCGAACACCGGGGAGCTGTTTTTT.

The genes are TRBV19 and TRBJ2-2; D perhaps matches TRBD1 (5 bases). V dropped 6 bases and J dropped 1 base, with 9 bases sitting between them. Germline V lookup: CDR1 LNHDA, CDR2 SQIVND (reference sequence). This CDR3 is 14 amino acids long. In DNA, the CDR3 is TGTGCCAGTAGGCCTCAGGGGAACACCGGGGAGCTGTTTTTT. Protein product: CASRPQGNTGELFF.

This chain uses TRBV5-1 with TRBJ1-6, with 7 bases matching TRBD1. CDR3 size: 14 residues. CDR1 is SGHRS and CDR2 is YFSETQ in the germline V gene. V shed 7 bases, J shed 7 bases, and the junction held 8 bases outside the gene matches. DNA of the CDR3: TGCGCCAGCTCACCAGGGGGGTCCAATTCACCCCTCCACTTT. Protein: CASSPGGSNSPLHF.